Presented here are 9 T cell receptor beta chains from one specimen sequenced in a study of shared clonotypes between healthy human individuals. Profiling relied on immunoSEQ multiplex PCR, and the TCRdb table lists in-frame clones only, not all of them. In the table there are about a million clones, 65% to 75% of which are singletons. The sample comprised memory CD4+ T cells sorted from blood. Subset specified: CD45RA-negative fraction. These TCRs come from a young man in good health.

CDR3 in DNA: TGTGCCTGGAGGGCTGGGACAGCCAATTCACCCCTCCACTTT. As protein: CAWRAGTANSPLHF. V gene TRBV30 combines with J gene TRBJ1-6; 7 bases align to TRBD1. Per germline, CDR1 GTSNPN and CDR2 SVGIG (reference sequence). V lost 3 bases and J lost 7; bases outside the gene matches: 6. This CDR3 has 14 residues.

This chain uses TRBV7-2 with TRBJ2-5, with 8 bases that match TRBD2. With V trimmed by 5 bases and J by 4 bases, 6 bases remained unmatched. The germline V gene has CDR1 SGHTA and CDR2 FQGNSA. The CDR3 runs 14 residues. CDR3: CASSARGGPETQYF. The CDR3 bases are TGTGCCAGCAGCGCCCGGGGGGGACCAGAGACCCAGTACTTC.

This clone occurred a few times. This chain uses TRBV10-1 with TRBJ2-3; the D is unclear. The CDR3 length is 14 residues. Trimming pared 3 bases from V and 5 bases from J, leaving 12 bases between. Germline CDR1 and CDR2: WNHNN and SYGVQD (reference sequence). CDR3 sequence (DNA): TGCGCCAGCAGTGAATCCCGTTCGTTAGATACGCAGTATTTT. Encoded protein: CASSESRSLDTQYF.

Only one count was recorded for this clone. CDR3 sequence reads: CASSLGFDTGELFF. The CDR3 nucleotides read TGTGCCAGCAGCTTAGGATTTGACACCGGGGAGCTGTTTTTT. The chain recombines TRBV7-2 with TRBJ2-2; D gene uncertain. Trimming pared 1 base from V and 3 bases from J, leaving 6 bases between. Germline CDR1 reads SGHTA; CDR2 reads FQGNSA. This CDR3 region has 14 residues. Full variable domain (rest looked up from reference TRBV7-2 and TRBJ2-2): GAGVSQSPSNKVTEKGKDVELRCDPISGHTALYWYRQSLGQGLEFLIYFQGNSAPDKSGLPSDRFSAERTGGSVSTLTIQRTQQEDSAVYLCASSLGFDTGELFFGEGSRLTVL.

The chain combines TRBV10-3 with TRBJ2-7; either TRBD1 or TRBD2 may fit D (6 bases each). The CDR3 spans 12 residues. Germline CDR1 and CDR2: ENHRY and SYGVKD. V was cut by 10 bases and J by 6 bases, with 16 bases left in between. The CDR3 region has the DNA TGTGCCACCCAGGAGGGGGTCGGCGAGCAGTACTTC. Its translation is CATQEGVGEQYF.

J is TRBJ2-5 and V is TRBV9; the D is unclear. Germline CDR1 SGDLS, CDR2 YYNGEE. The CDR3 runs to 15 residues. V was clipped by 0 bases and J by 4 bases, with 13 bases between them. The CDR3 protein is CASSVGGVRGETQYF. The DNA for the CDR3 is TGTGCCAGCAGCGTAGGTGGGGTGAGAGGAGAGACCCAGTACTTC.

This chain links TRBV7-9 with TRBJ2-7; TRBD2 matches at 8 bases. J was trimmed by 3 bases and V by 4 bases; bases with no gene match: 5. This CDR3 comprises 14 residues. Germline CDR1 SEHNR, CDR2 FQNEAQ (reference sequence). The CDR3 nucleotides read TGTGCCAGCAGCTATTCCGGGACTAGCTACGAGCAGTACTTC. Protein: CASSYSGTSYEQYF.

The rearrangement links TRBV5-6 to TRBJ1-5; no definite D call. This CDR3 contains 13 residues. CDR1 and CDR2 from the germline V gene are SGHDT and YYEEEE. Trimming removed 0 bases from V and 3 bases from J, with 4 bases in between. CDR3: CASSLGYNQPQHF. For the CDR3, the DNA is TGTGCCAGCAGCTTGGGGTACAATCAGCCCCAGCATTTT.

A few counts support this clone. This chain uses TRBV28 with TRBJ1-5, with D maybe TRBD1 (5 bases). Looked up from germline, CDR1 is MDHEN and CDR2 is SYDVKM. CDR3 length: 16 amino acids. Trimming stripped 3 bases from V and 2 bases from J, with 14 bases between. For the CDR3, the DNA is TGTGCCAGCAGTTTCCAAACCCCGGGGGGCAATCAGCCCCAGCATTTT. This sequence encodes CASSFQTPGGNQPQHF.